A selection of T cell receptor beta chains follows, all from one sample in a study of T cells in Graves' hyperthyroidism and ophthalmopathy. TCRdb ran MiXCR on the multiplex PCR reads and lists one entry per CDR3 protein. The sample has nearly 750,000 distinct CDR3 sequences; approximately 40% are singletons. The sample taken for sequencing was blood. All receptors come from a woman aged 40 to 50 with Graves' hyperthyroidism. Each CDR3 is given with its conserved first and last residue. Each record gives: clone size, D gene, V gene, J gene, CDR3 protein, CDR3 DNA. The D gene is left open where the match is weak. Clone size, where shown, is once, few, many, or a class for clones that have expanded.

>-|-|TRBV19|TRBJ1-6
CASSFRGRGPPLHF
TGTGCCAGTAGTTTTCGGGGGAGAGGACCACCCCTCCACTTT
>-|TRBD1|TRBV29-1|TRBJ2-7
CSVDDGTGESYEQYF
TGCAGCGTTGACGACGGGACAGGGGAATCCTACGAGCAGTACTTC
>-|-|TRBV7-8|TRBJ1-1
CASSLRVHPNTEAFF
TGTGCCAGCAGCCTCAGGGTCCACCCGAACACTGAAGCTTTCTTT
>-|-|TRBV2|TRBJ2-6
CASSLSLNRPTLSGANVLTF
TGTGCCAGCAGTTTATCCCTCAATCGTCCAACCCTCTCTGGGGCCAACGTCCTGACTTTC
>few|TRBD1|TRBV20-1|TRBJ1-1
CSAPQGANPEAFF
TGCAGTGCTCCCCAGGGGGCGAACCCTGAAGCTTTCTTT
>-|TRBD1|TRBV29-1|TRBJ2-7
CSVTTGSEQYF
TGCAGCGTGACGACAGGGAGCGAGCAGTACTTC
>-|-|TRBV19|TRBJ2-2
CASSPPAGNAGELFF
TGTGCCAGTAGTCCCCCAGCGGGCAACGCCGGGGAGCTGTTTTTT
>few|TRBD1|TRBV10-3|TRBJ2-7
CASSYSDRVYEQYF
TGTGCCAGCAGTTACAGTGACAGGGTCTACGAGCAGTACTTC
>-|TRBD1|TRBV12-3/TRBV12-4|TRBJ2-2
CASSPDRVDTGELFF
TGTGCCAGCAGCCCGGACAGGGTAGACACCGGGGAGCTGTTTTTT
>many|-|TRBV7-9|TRBJ1-1
CAISGRMNTEAFF
TGTGCCATCTCCGGTCGCATGAACACTGAAGCTTTCTTT
>-|-|TRBV2|TRBJ1-6
CAWSIPGGYKSPLHF
TGTGCCTGGAGTATACCCGGGGGCTATAAGTCACCCCTCCACTTT
>few|-|TRBV7-2|TRBJ1-5
CASSLGLGRFNQPQHF
TGTGCCAGCAGCTTAGGATTGGGGAGGTTCAATCAGCCCCAGCATTTT
>many|-|TRBV7-8|TRBJ1-6
CASSSPRDRSSPLHF
TGTGCCAGCAGCTCCCCTCGAGACCGAAGTTCACCCCTCCACTTT
>-|TRBD1|TRBV5-1|TRBJ2-1
CASRPTGGRNEQFF
TGCGCCAGCAGACCGACAGGGGGCAGGAATGAGCAGTTCTTC
>-|-|TRBV12-3/TRBV12-4|TRBJ2-2
CASRPSNGELFF
TGTGCCAGCCGGCCGAGTAACGGGGAGCTGTTTTTT
>-|-|TRBV10-3|TRBJ1-1
CASSSYTIMNTEAFF
TGTGCCAGCAGTTCCTATACAATCATGAACACTGAAGCTTTCTTT
>-|-|TRBV19|TRBJ1-2
CASSISPGDGGYTF
TGTGCCAGTAGTATATCCCCAGGGGACGGGGGCTACACCTTC
>many|-|TRBV7-9|TRBJ1-4
CASSFDRGEKLFF
TGTGCCAGCAGCTTTGACCGGGGGGAAAAACTGTTTTTT
>-|TRBD2|TRBV6-6|TRBJ2-7
CASRREYLNYEQYF
TGTGCCAGCCGGCGGGAGTACCTTAACTACGAGCAGTACTTC
>-|-|TRBV10-3|TRBJ1-4
CAISITGWAEKLFF
TGTGCCATCAGTATAACAGGGTGGGCTGAAAAACTGTTTTTT
>-|TRBD1|TRBV3-1|TRBJ2-7
CASSQEAGGSSYEQYF
TGTGCCAGCAGCCAAGAGGCAGGGGGCAGTTCCTACGAGCAGTACTTC
>-|-|TRBV7-2|TRBJ1-4
CASGINRGGIEKLFF
TGTGCCAGCGGCATCAATCGGGGAGGGATTGAAAAACTGTTTTTT
>-|-|TRBV7-9|TRBJ2-7
CASSLSTLPGNEQYF
TGTGCCAGCAGTTTATCGACCCTACCAGGCAACGAGCAGTACTTC
>-|TRBD2|TRBV7-2|TRBJ2-7
CASSMRTSGGKYEQYF
TGTGCCAGCAGCATGAGGACTAGCGGGGGAAAATACGAGCAGTACTTC
>few|-|TRBV6-5|TRBJ1-3
CASSYSLGRLSGNTIYF
TGTGCCAGCAGTTACTCGTTAGGGCGTCTCTCTGGAAACACCATATATTTT
>few|-|TRBV7-2|TRBJ1-1
CASSWSGGNTEAFF
TGTGCCAGCAGCTGGAGTGGGGGGAACACTGAAGCTTTCTTT
>-|-|TRBV10-3|TRBJ2-2
CAISESAGGNTGELFF
TGTGCCATCAGTGAGTCGGCTGGGGGGAACACCGGGGAGCTGTTTTTT
>many|-|TRBV19|TRBJ1-1
CASSIPDTMNTEAFF
TGTGCCAGTAGTATTCCGGACACCATGAACACTGAAGCTTTCTTT
>-|TRBD1|TRBV13|TRBJ1-2
CASTIAAGGLYGYTF
TGTGCCAGCACCATTGCTGCAGGGGGCCTCTATGGCTACACCTTC
>few|TRBD1|TRBV6-1|TRBJ1-5
CASSEMGTGLNQPQHF
TGTGCCAGCAGTGAAATGGGGACAGGCCTAAATCAGCCCCAGCATTTT
>many|-|TRBV7-2|TRBJ1-3
CASSFLTGNTIYF
TGTGCCAGCAGCTTCCTTACCGGAAACACCATATATTTT
>-|-|TRBV25-1|TRBJ2-7
CASSEMSRVGDEQYF
TGTGCCAGCAGTGAGATGAGCAGGGTCGGGGATGAGCAGTACTTC